A single TCR beta chain is shown here with its context. Per the germline V gene, CDR1 is MDHEN and CDR2 is SYDVKM. Trimming shortened V by 5 bases and J by 6 bases, and 7 bases separated the two germline ends. The CDR3 loop spans 12 amino acids. These data belong to a study of shared clonotypes between healthy human individuals. Across the whole study: Researchers assigned three CD4 naive, three CD4 memory, two CD8 naive and one CD8 memory plate to each donor.

Profiling relied on immunoSEQ multiplex PCR, and the TCRdb table lists in-frame clones only, not all of them. Among roughly 640,000 clones listed, around 72% were seen once. All participating donors were Caucasian adults from Nashville, Tennessee. This sequence was found in a woman aged 25 to 39 in good health. The specimen was memory CD4+ T cells sorted from blood. Subset denoted: CD45RA-negative fraction. The chain is built from TRBV28 and TRBJ2-2; unclear D gene. The CDR3: CASSLQAGELFF. The CDR3 DNA reads as TGTGCCAGCAGTCTACAAGCCGGGGAGCTGTTTTTT.